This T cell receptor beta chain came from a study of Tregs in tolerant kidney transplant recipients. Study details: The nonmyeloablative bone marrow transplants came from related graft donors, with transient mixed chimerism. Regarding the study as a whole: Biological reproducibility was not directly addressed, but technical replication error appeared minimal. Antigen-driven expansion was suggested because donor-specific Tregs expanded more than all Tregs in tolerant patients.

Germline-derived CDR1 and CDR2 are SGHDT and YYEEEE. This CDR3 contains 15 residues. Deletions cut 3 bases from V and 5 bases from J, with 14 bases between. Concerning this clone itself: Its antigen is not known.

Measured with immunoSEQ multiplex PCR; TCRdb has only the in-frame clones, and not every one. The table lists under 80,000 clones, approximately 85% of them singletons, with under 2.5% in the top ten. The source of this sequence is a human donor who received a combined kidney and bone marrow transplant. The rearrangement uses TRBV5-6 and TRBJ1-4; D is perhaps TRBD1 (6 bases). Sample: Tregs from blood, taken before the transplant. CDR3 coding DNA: TGTGCCAGCAGCTCGGGGGGCATCAAGAATGAAAAACTGTTTTTT. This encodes CASSSGGIKNEKLFF.